Described below is a single T cell receptor beta chain sequence and its context. The sample belongs to a study of blood T cell repertoires in COVID-19. Background on the study: The samples span acute and convalescent COVID-19 from the United States, Italy and Spain. PBMCs, B-cell-depleted T cells, or T cells provided the cDNA or gDNA that made up the material.

This CDR3 is 14 amino acids long. Germline trimming cut 3 bases from V and 5 bases from J; bases unmatched to any gene: 7. The germline V gene encodes CDR1 SGHTS and CDR2 YDEGEE. As handled by the study authors: The assay estimated nucleated cells by amplifying reference gene primers. The protocol was immunoSEQ multiplex PCR, while the TCRdb copy is restricted to in-frame clones and leaves out a portion. That table furnishes V, J and clone size, whereas the DNA furnished D and trimming. Seen here are some 77,000 clones, about 82% observed once, and the top ten hold roughly 2%. The sample consisted of peripheral blood. This rearrangement joins TRBV5-8 to TRBJ1-2; 7 bases line up with TRBD1. This receptor was taken from a woman aged 55-69 years with acute or convalescent COVID-19. The DNA for the CDR3 is TGTGCCAGCAGCTATGGACAGGCGACATATGGCTACACCTTC. Protein sequence: CASSYGQATYGYTF.